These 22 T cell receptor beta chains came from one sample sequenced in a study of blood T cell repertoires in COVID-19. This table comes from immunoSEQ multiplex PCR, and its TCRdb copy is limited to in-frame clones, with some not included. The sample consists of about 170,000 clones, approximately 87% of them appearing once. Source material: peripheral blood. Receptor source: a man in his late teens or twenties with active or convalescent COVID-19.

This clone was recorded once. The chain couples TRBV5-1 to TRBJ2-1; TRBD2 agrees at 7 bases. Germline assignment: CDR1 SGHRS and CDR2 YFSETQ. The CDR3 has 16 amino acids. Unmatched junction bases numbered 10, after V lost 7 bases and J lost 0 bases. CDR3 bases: TGCGCCAGCGCCCCTGGGGGAGGGGACTCCTACAATGAGCAGTTCTTC. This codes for CASAPGGGDSYNEQFF.

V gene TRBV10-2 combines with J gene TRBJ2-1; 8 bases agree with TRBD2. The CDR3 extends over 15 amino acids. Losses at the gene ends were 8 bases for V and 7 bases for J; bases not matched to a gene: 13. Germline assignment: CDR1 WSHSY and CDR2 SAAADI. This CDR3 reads CASGPIAGLVNEQFF. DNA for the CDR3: TGCGCCAGCGGTCCCATAGCGGGGCTCGTGAATGAGCAGTTCTTC.

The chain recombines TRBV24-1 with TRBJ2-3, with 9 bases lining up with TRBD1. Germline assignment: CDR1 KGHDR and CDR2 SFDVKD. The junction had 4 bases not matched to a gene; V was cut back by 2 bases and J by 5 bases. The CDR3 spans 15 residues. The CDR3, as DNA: TGTGCCACCAGTGATTGGGGACAGGGAGGAGATACGCAGTATTTT. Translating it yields CATSDWGQGGDTQYF.

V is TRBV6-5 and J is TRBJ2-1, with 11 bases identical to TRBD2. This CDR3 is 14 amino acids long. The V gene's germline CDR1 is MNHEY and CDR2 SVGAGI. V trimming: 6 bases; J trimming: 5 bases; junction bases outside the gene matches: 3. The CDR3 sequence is CASRLAGGHNEQFF. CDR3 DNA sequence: TGTGCCAGCAGGCTAGCGGGGGGTCACAATGAGCAGTTCTTC.

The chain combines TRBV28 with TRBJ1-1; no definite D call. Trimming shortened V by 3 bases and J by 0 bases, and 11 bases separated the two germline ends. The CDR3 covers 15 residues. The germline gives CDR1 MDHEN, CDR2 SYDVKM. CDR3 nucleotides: TGTGCCAGCAGTTTCCCCCAAGACATGAACACTGAAGCTTTCTTT. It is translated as CASSFPQDMNTEAFF.

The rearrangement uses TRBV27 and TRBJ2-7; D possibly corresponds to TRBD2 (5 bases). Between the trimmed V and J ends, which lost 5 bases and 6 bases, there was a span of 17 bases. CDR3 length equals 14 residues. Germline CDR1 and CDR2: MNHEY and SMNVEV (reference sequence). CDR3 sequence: CASSPSPTSSEQYV. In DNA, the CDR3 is TGTGCCAGCAGTCCCTCCCCCACTAGTTCCGAGCAGTACGTC.

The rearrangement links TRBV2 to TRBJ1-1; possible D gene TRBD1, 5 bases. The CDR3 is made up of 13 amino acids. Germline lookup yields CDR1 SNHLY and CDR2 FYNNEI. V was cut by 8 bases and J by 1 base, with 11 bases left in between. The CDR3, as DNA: TGTGCCAGCTTAAGACAGAGGAACACTGAAGCTTTCTTT. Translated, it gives CASLRQRNTEAFF.

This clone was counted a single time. CDR3 nucleotide sequence: TGTGCCGGGGACAGGCCCCCCCAGACGCAGTACTTC. Protein product: CAGDRPPQTQYF. This chain joins TRBV30 and TRBJ2-7; TRBD1 matches at 8 bases. The CDR3 spans 12 residues. Germline CDR1 reads GTSNPN; CDR2 reads SVGIG (reference sequence). The trim removed 8 bases at V and 9 bases at J, leaving 12 bases unmatched.

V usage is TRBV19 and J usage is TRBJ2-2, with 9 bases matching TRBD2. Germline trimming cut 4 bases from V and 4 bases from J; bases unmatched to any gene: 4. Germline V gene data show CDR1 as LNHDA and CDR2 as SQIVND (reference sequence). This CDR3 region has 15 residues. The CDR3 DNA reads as TGTGCCAGTAGTAGGGGACTAGCTTCCACCGGGGAGCTGTTTTTT. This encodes CASSRGLASTGELFF.

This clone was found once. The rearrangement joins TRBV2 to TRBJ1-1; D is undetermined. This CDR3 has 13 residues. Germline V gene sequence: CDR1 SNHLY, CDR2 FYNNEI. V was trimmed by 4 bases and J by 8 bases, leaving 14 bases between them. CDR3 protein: CASSVTFSPEAFF. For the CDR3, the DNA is TGTGCCAGCAGTGTGACATTCTCCCCCGAAGCTTTCTTT. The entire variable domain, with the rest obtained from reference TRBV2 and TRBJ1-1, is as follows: EPEVTQTPSHQVTQMGQEVILRCVPISNHLYFYWYRQILGQKVEFLVSFYNNEISEKSEIFDDQFSVERPDGSNFTLKIRSTKLEDSAMYFCASSVTFSPEAFFGQGTRLTVV.

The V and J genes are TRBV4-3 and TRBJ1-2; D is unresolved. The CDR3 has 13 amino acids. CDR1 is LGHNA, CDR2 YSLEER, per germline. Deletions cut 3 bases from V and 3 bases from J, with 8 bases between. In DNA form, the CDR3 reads TGCGCCAGCAGCCACGGTCTCGACTATGGCTACACCTTC. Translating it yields CASSHGLDYGYTF.

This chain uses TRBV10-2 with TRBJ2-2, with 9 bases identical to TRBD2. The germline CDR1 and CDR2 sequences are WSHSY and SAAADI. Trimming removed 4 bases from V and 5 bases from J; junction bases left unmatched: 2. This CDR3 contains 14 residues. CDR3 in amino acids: CASSVLAGTGELFF. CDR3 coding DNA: TGCGCCAGCAGTGTCCTAGCGGGGACCGGGGAGCTGTTTTTT.

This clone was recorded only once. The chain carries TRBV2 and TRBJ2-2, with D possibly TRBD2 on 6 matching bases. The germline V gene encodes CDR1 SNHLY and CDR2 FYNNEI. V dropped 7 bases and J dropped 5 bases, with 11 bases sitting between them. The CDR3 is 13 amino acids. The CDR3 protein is CASTGGETGELFF. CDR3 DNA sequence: TGTGCCAGCACCGGAGGGGAAACCGGGGAGCTGTTTTTT.

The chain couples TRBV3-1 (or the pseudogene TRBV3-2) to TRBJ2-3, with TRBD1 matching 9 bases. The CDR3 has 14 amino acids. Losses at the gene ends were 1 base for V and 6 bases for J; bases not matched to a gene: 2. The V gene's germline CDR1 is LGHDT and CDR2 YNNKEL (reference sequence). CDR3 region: CASSQATGGDTQYF. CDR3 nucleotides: TGTGCCAGCAGCCAAGCGACAGGGGGTGATACGCAGTATTTT.

Written as DNA, the CDR3 is TGTGCCAGCTCACGGGACAGGGAACAATCACCCCTCCACTTT. Encoded protein: CASSRDREQSPLHF. The chain uses TRBV18 and TRBJ1-6, with TRBD1 identical over 9 bases. This CDR3 region has 14 residues. Trimming took 4 bases from V and 10 from J; bases not matched to a gene: 5. In germline, CDR1 is KGHSH, CDR2 LQKENI. The complete variable domain, with remaining parts taken from reference TRBV18 and TRBJ1-6, reads NAGVMQNPRHLVRRRGQEARLRCSPMKGHSHVYWYRQLPEEGLKFMVYLQKENIIDESGMPKERFSAEFPKEGPSILRIQQVVRGDSAAYFCASSRDREQSPLHFGNGTRLTVT.

CDR3: CASSPPTGGVTGELFF. The CDR3 DNA reads TGTGCCAGCAGCCCGCCGACAGGGGGCGTTACCGGGGAGCTGTTTTTT. The V gene is TRBV27, the J gene TRBJ2-2; TRBD1 matches at 10 bases. The CDR3 loop spans 16 amino acids. Germline V gene data show CDR1 as MNHEY and CDR2 as SMNVEV (reference sequence). V shed 6 bases, J shed 5 bases, and the junction held 9 bases outside the gene matches.

The CDR3 spells CASSWDRAAYEQYF. The CDR3 bases are TGTGCCAGCAGTTGGGACAGGGCGGCCTACGAGCAGTACTTC. The chain recombines TRBV27 with TRBJ2-7; 9 bases fit TRBD1. Germline V gives CDR1 MNHEY, CDR2 SMNVEV (reference sequence). V lost 4 bases to trimming and J lost 2 bases; unmatched junction nucleotides: 3. The CDR3 extends over 14 amino acids.

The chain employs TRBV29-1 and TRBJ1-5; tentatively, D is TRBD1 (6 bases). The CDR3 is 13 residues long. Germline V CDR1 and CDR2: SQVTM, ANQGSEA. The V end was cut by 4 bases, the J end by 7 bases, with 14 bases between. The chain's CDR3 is CSVGAGAEQPQHF. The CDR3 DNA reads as TGCAGCGTTGGAGCAGGGGCCGAGCAGCCCCAGCATTTT.

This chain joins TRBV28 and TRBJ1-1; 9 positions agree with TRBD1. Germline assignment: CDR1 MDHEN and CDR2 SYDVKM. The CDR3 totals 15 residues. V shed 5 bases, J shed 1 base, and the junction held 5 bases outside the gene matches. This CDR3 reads CASSPPGQGNTEAFF. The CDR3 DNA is TGTGCCAGCAGTCCTCCGGGACAGGGGAACACTGAAGCTTTCTTT.

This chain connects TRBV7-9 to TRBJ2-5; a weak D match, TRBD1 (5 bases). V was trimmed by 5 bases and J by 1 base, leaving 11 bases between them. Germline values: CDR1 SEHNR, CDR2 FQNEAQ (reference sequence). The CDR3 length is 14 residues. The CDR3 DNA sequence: TGTGCCAGCAGCCCGACACAGGTCCAAGAGACCCAGTACTTC. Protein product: CASSPTQVQETQYF.

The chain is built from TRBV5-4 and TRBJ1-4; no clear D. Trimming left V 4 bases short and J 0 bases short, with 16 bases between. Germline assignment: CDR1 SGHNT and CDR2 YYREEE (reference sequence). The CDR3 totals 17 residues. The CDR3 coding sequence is TGTGCCAGCAGCCTGGGAGGGCACCCTGCAACTAATGAAAAACTGTTTTTT. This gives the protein CASSLGGHPATNEKLFF.

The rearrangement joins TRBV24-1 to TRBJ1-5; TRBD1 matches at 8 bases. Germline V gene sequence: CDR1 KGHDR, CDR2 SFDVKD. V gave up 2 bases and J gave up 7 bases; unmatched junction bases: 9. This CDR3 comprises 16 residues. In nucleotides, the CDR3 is TGTGCCACCAGTGATTCACGACAGGGGCCTCCGCAGCCCCAGCATTTT. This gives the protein CATSDSRQGPPQPQHF.